The 28 T cell receptor beta chains presented below share a single source sample, sequenced in a study of shared clonotypes between healthy human individuals. Sequencing was performed with immunoSEQ multiplex PCR; in TCRdb, only in-frame clones are kept and a portion is missing. Of more than 450,000 clones in the sample, about four fifths were seen once. Sequenced input: PBMCs. These TCRs come from a woman between 40 and 50 years old in good health. Some clones in this sample may be carry-over from other donors' samples.

Details on this clone: Other DNA variants within this sample encode the same CDR3. The chain employs TRBV18 and TRBJ2-7; D possibly corresponds to TRBD2 (5 bases). The CDR3 spans 12 residues. V shed 3 bases and J shed 4 bases, with 7 bases lying between them. Germline assignment: CDR1 KGHSH and CDR2 LQKENI. CDR3 sequence reads: CASSPGEYEQYF. Here the CDR3 DNA reads TGTGCCAGCTCACCTGGGGAGTACGAGCAGTACTTC.

This clone was seen once. The chain has TRBV6-4 and TRBJ2-1, with D unclear. The germline V gene has CDR1 MRHNA and CDR2 SNTAGT. This CDR3 contains 15 residues. The V end was cut by 0 bases, the J end by 6 bases, with 12 bases between. CDR3 loop: CASSDSVTTLNEQFF. Written as DNA, the CDR3 is TGTGCCAGCAGTGACTCGGTTACAACCCTCAATGAGCAGTTCTTC.

The rearrangement links TRBV28 to TRBJ2-3; 9 bases align to TRBD2. Germline-derived CDR1 and CDR2 are MDHEN and SYDVKM. V was clipped by 5 bases and J by 2 bases; unmatched bases: 11. The CDR3 is 17 amino acids. CDR3 region: CASSPPGLASLTDTQYF. In DNA form, the CDR3 reads TGTGCCAGCAGTCCCCCAGGACTAGCGTCTCTCACAGATACGCAGTATTTT.

V usage is TRBV10-3 and J usage is TRBJ2-7, with D possibly matching TRBD1 (6 bases). Trimming left V 10 bases short and J 2 bases short, with 9 bases between. Germline CDR1 and CDR2: ENHRY and SYGVKD. The CDR3 spans 11 residues. CDR3 loop: CATRTAYEQYF. Written as DNA, the CDR3 is TGTGCCACCCGGACAGCCTACGAGCAGTACTTC.

The CDR3 DNA sequence: TGTGCCAGCAGCCCTCTACGAGCGGGAGGGAACTACAATGAGCAGTTCTTC. It codes for CASSPLRAGGNYNEQFF. The chain uses TRBV14 and TRBJ2-1; 10 bases are shared with TRBD2. The CDR3 extends over 17 amino acids. Per germline, CDR1 SGHDN and CDR2 FVKESK. With 4 bases clipped from V and 3 bases from J, the junction kept 9 bases outside the gene matches. Drawing the rest from reference TRBV14 and TRBJ2-1, the complete variable domain is EAGVTQFPSHSVIEKGQTVTLRCDPISGHDNLYWYRRVMGKEIKFLLHFVKESKQDESGMPNNRFLAERTGGTYSTLKVQPAELEDSGVYFCASSPLRAGGNYNEQFFGPGTRLTVL.

The chain has TRBV27 and TRBJ2-1; 8 bases match TRBD2. J was trimmed by 0 bases and V by 2 bases; bases with no gene match: 6. Germline V gene data show CDR1 as MNHEY and CDR2 as SMNVEV (reference sequence). CDR3 size: 17 residues. CDR3 amino acids: CASSLEVSGISYNEQFF. CDR3 nucleotides: TGTGCCAGCAGTTTAGAGGTTAGCGGGATCTCCTACAATGAGCAGTTCTTC.

The rearrangement uses TRBV11-2 and TRBJ2-7, with D possibly matching TRBD1 (6 bases). Trimming cost V 2 bases and J 2 bases, with 16 bases left between them. In germline, CDR1 is SGHAT, CDR2 FQNNGV. This CDR3 is built from 16 residues. The CDR3 protein is CASSLNLAGVTYEQYF. As DNA, the CDR3 is TGTGCCAGCAGCTTAAATCTGGCAGGGGTTACCTACGAGCAGTACTTC. Supplemented by reference TRBV11-2 and TRBJ2-7, the full variable domain reads EAGVAQSPRYKIIEKRQSVAFWCNPISGHATLYWYQQILGQGPKLLIQFQNNGVVDDSQLPKDRFSAERLKGVDSTLKIQPAKLEDSAVYLCASSLNLAGVTYEQYFGPGTRLTVT.

The rearrangement links TRBV5-1 to TRBJ2-5; 11 positions agree with TRBD1. Trimming took 4 bases from V and 2 from J; bases not matched to a gene: 4. Germline CDR1 is SGHRS and CDR2 is YFSETQ. The CDR3 spans 15 residues. The CDR3 DNA is TGCGCCAGCAGCGAGGGGACAGGGGGTCAAGAGACCCAGTACTTC. It encodes CASSEGTGGQETQYF.

This rearrangement joins TRBV5-6 to TRBJ2-2; 7 positions match TRBD1. The germline V gene has CDR1 SGHDT and CDR2 YYEEEE. V lost 5 bases, J lost 6 bases, and 10 bases stayed unmatched. The CDR3 is made up of 15 amino acids. The CDR3 DNA is TGTGCCAGCAGATCGCGACAGGGAGTGGCCGGGGAGCTGTTTTTT. Protein sequence: CASRSRQGVAGELFF.

V usage is TRBV28 and J usage is TRBJ1-2; D ambiguous. V was clipped by 10 bases and J by 4 bases, with 16 bases between them. Germline lookup yields CDR1 MDHEN and CDR2 SYDVKM. The CDR3 is made up of 13 amino acids. In DNA form, the CDR3 reads TGTGCCACCGCTACCCTGGGTTTCTATGGCTACACCTTC. Translating it yields CATATLGFYGYTF.

The chain carries TRBV29-1 and TRBJ2-7; unclear D gene. The CDR3 is 13 amino acids. V was shortened by 7 bases and J by 6 bases, with 19 bases between the two germline ends. CDR1 and CDR2 from the germline V gene are SQVTM and ANQGSEA. CDR3 in amino acids: CSAAGTTGFEQYF. CDR3 DNA sequence: TGCAGCGCTGCAGGTACCACTGGCTTCGAGCAGTACTTC.

A word on this clone: A much larger clonotype is one base distant, so this may be a read error. The chain recombines TRBV27 with TRBJ2-3; tentative D call: TRBD2 (6 bases). V dropped 6 bases and J dropped 0 bases, with 10 bases sitting between them. CDR1 is MNHEY and CDR2 is SMNVEV in the germline V gene (reference sequence). CDR3 size: 14 residues. The CDR3, as DNA: TGTGCCAGCAGGACCGGGACTAGCACAGATACGCAGTATTTT. This sequence encodes CASRTGTSTDTQYF.

This chain connects TRBV2 to TRBJ1-4; TRBD1 aligns across 9 bases. Germline loops: CDR1 SNHLY, CDR2 FYNNEI. Germline trimming cut 7 bases from V and 10 bases from J; bases unmatched to any gene: 4. The length of the CDR3 is 12 residues. The CDR3 protein is CASTPTGGKLFF. CDR3 nucleotide sequence: TGTGCCAGCACCCCGACAGGGGGAAAACTGTTTTTT.

This chain joins TRBV7-2 and TRBJ2-3; weak D call: TRBD2 (5 bases). V was pared by 3 bases and J by 4 bases, with 5 bases between. Germline CDR1 is SGHTA and CDR2 is FQGNSA. The CDR3 contains 12 residues. The CDR3 nucleotides are TGTGCCAGCAGCTTGGAGGCAGATACGCAGTATTTT. Residues: CASSLEADTQYF.

The chain combines TRBV9 with TRBJ2-1; TRBD2 matches 8 bases. This CDR3 is built from 16 residues. Germline values: CDR1 SGDLS, CDR2 YYNGEE. Trimming removed 4 bases from V and 7 bases from J; junction bases left unmatched: 13. The CDR3 sequence is CASSPRRTSHGNEQFF. In DNA form, the CDR3 reads TGTGCCAGCAGCCCCAGGAGGACTAGCCACGGGAATGAGCAGTTCTTC.

J is TRBJ2-1 and V is TRBV27; a weak D match, TRBD2 (6 bases). The CDR3 loop spans 17 amino acids. V was cut by 8 bases and J by 0 bases, with 20 bases left in between. CDR1 is MNHEY and CDR2 is SMNVEV in the germline V gene (reference sequence). The chain's CDR3 is CASSRATSRSSYNEQFF. CDR3 DNA: TGTGCCAGCTCCAGGGCCACTAGCAGAAGCTCCTACAATGAGCAGTTCTTC.

The J gene is TRBJ2-3, the V gene TRBV27, with a tentative D call TRBD1 (5 bases). Trimming removed 5 bases at V and 0 bases at J, with 21 bases between. The length of the CDR3 is 18 residues. CDR1 and CDR2 (germline): MNHEY, SMNVEV (reference sequence). CDR3 loop: CASSPRSRTFSSTDTQYF. The CDR3 DNA follows: TGTGCCAGCAGTCCTCGTTCCCGGACATTTTCTAGCACAGATACGCAGTATTTT.

The chain carries TRBV11-2 and TRBJ1-4, with D perhaps TRBD1 (6 bases). Germline V CDR1 and CDR2: SGHAT, FQNNGV. The CDR3 is made up of 15 amino acids. The V end lost 1 base, the J end lost 10 bases, and 16 bases lay between the germline ends. The CDR3 sequence is CASSLVWGHGGKLFF. Here the CDR3 DNA reads TGTGCCAGCAGCTTAGTTTGGGGACACGGTGGAAAACTGTTTTTT.

V usage is TRBV5-1 and J usage is TRBJ1-3; 8 nucleotides agree with TRBD1. After removal of 1 base from V and 2 bases from J, the junction contained 11 bases not matched to a gene. This CDR3 has 18 amino acids. Germline CDR1 is SGHRS and CDR2 is YFSETQ. In DNA form, the CDR3 reads TGCGCCAGCAGCTTGTGGCCCCCGGACAGGGCCGCTGGAAACACCATATATTTT. Protein sequence: CASSLWPPDRAAGNTIYF.

The V and J genes are TRBV30 and TRBJ1-2; D possibly corresponds to TRBD1 (5 bases). The V and J ends lost 4 bases and 2 bases respectively, with 11 bases between them. Germline V gene lookup returns CDR1 GTSNPN and CDR2 SVGIG (reference sequence). The CDR3 totals 13 residues. In nucleotides, the CDR3 is TGTGCCTGGATGGAGGAGGGGAACTATGGCTACACCTTC. Protein product: CAWMEEGNYGYTF.

The rearrangement uses TRBV25-1 and TRBJ2-2; D perhaps matches TRBD1 (6 bases). Trimming took 4 bases from V and 4 from J, leaving 7 bases between them. The CDR3 is 13 residues long. The V gene's germline CDR1 is MGHDK and CDR2 SYGVNS. The CDR3 bases are TGTGCCAGCAGTGGACAGGTCACCGGGGAGCTGTTTTTT. This translates into CASSGQVTGELFF. Combining the CDR3 with reference TRBV25-1 and TRBJ2-2 gives the whole variable domain EADIYQTPRYLVIGTGKKITLECSQTMGHDKMYWYQQDPGMELHLIHYSYGVNSTEKGDLSSESTVSRIRTEHFPLTLESARPSHTSQYLCASSGQVTGELFFGEGSRLTVL.

V and J are TRBV29-1 and TRBJ2-3; 9 bases line up with TRBD2. Looked up from germline, CDR1 is SQVTM and CDR2 is ANQGSEA. V trimming: 2 bases; J trimming: 6 bases; junction bases outside the gene matches: 9. The CDR3 extends over 15 amino acids. This CDR3 reads CSVEFPSGNVDTQYF. The CDR3 nucleotides are TGCAGCGTTGAATTCCCTAGCGGGAATGTTGATACGCAGTATTTT.

J is TRBJ2-2 and V is TRBV5-4; D perhaps matches TRBD2 (6 bases). This CDR3 region has 16 residues. Trimming removed 4 bases from V and 3 bases from J, with 16 bases in between. Germline lookup yields CDR1 SGHNT and CDR2 YYREEE (reference sequence). The CDR3 spells CASSRPTWGDTGELFF. In DNA form, the CDR3 reads TGTGCCAGCAGCCGCCCGACTTGGGGGGACACCGGGGAGCTGTTTTTT.

This chain links TRBV7-8 with TRBJ2-7; TRBD2 matches 13 bases. V trimming: 4 bases; J trimming: 3 bases; junction bases outside the gene matches: 3. The CDR3 is made up of 15 amino acids. Germline CDR1 is SGHVS and CDR2 is FQNEAQ. CDR3 loop: CASSSGLAGNYEQYF. DNA of the CDR3: TGTGCCAGCAGCTCGGGACTAGCGGGAAACTACGAGCAGTACTTC.

The chain links TRBV11-2 to TRBJ2-1; TRBD2 agrees at 11 bases. This CDR3 contains 19 residues. Per the germline V gene, CDR1 is SGHAT and CDR2 is FQNNGV. V dropped 1 base and J dropped 6; count of bases not matched to a gene: 14. The CDR3 spells CASSLGTGLAVSGGNEQFF. As DNA, the CDR3 is TGTGCCAGCAGCTTAGGGACGGGACTAGCGGTCTCAGGAGGCAATGAGCAGTTCTTC. The entire variable domain, with the rest obtained from reference TRBV11-2 and TRBJ2-1, is as follows: EAGVAQSPRYKIIEKRQSVAFWCNPISGHATLYWYQQILGQGPKLLIQFQNNGVVDDSQLPKDRFSAERLKGVDSTLKIQPAKLEDSAVYLCASSLGTGLAVSGGNEQFFGPGTRLTVL.

The V and J genes are TRBV12-2 and TRBJ1-5. TRBV12-2 is listed as a pseudogene. CDR3 length equals 15 residues. The CDR3 region has the DNA TGTGCAAGTCCTAACAGGACCGGGGATAATCAGCCCCAGCATTTT. Amino acids: CASPNRTGDNQPQHF.

V is TRBV7-8 and J is TRBJ2-1, with a tentative D call TRBD2 (5 bases). Germline V lookup: CDR1 SGHVS, CDR2 FQNEAQ. V shed 3 bases and J shed 0 bases, with 15 bases lying between them. This CDR3 comprises 17 residues. The CDR3 loop is CASSLIPGLSSYNEQFF. The CDR3, as DNA: TGTGCCAGCAGCTTGATCCCGGGATTAAGCTCCTACAATGAGCAGTTCTTC.

This clone was counted a few times. This rearrangement joins TRBV10-3 to TRBJ2-2; D possibly corresponds to TRBD2 (5 bases). CDR1 is ENHRY, CDR2 SYGVKD, per germline. The CDR3 extends over 14 amino acids. Trimming removed 7 bases from V and 1 base from J, with 10 bases in between. This CDR3 is CAINQLGNTGELFF. CDR3 nucleotides: TGTGCCATCAACCAACTAGGGAACACCGGGGAGCTGTTTTTT.